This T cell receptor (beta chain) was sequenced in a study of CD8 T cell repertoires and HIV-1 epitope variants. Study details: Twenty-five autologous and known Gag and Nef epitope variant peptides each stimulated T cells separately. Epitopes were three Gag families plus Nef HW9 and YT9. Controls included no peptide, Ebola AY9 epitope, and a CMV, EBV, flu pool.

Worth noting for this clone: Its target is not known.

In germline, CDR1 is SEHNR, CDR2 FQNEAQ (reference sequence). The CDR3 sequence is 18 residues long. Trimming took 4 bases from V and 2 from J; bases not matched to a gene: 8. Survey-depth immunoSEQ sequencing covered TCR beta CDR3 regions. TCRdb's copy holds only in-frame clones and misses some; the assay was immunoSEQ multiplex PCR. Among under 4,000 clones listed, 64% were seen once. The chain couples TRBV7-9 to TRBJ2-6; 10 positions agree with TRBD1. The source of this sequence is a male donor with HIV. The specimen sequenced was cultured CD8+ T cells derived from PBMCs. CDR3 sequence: CASSSIRDRGTGANVLTF. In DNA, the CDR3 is TGTGCCAGCAGCTCTATCCGGGACAGGGGAACTGGGGCCAACGTCCTGACTTTC.